A selection of T cell receptor beta chains follows, all from one sample in a study of T cell repertoires in cytomegalovirus infection. One entry per CDR3 protein results from TCRdb running MiXCR on the reads. This table has roughly 600,000 distinct CDR3 sequences, approximately 24% appearing once. What was sequenced was CD8+ T cells from PBMCs. These receptors came from a human donor in good health (CMV status not recorded). Some clones in this sample may be carry-over from other donors' samples. Each CDR3 is given with its conserved first and last residue. A D gene is named only where the DNA matches it firmly. Clone size is given for some rows only: seen once, a few or many times, or a class if the clone is expanded.

J,D,size,V,CDR3,DNA
TRBJ2-5,TRBD2,NA,TRBV28,CASSSPLAGARGTQYF,TGTGCCAGCAGTTCGCCACTAGCGGGGGCCCGCGGGACCCAGTACTTC
TRBJ1-4,NA,once,TRBV14,CASGKQNEKLFF,TGTGCCTCCGGGAAGCAAAATGAAAAACTGTTTTTT
TRBJ2-1,TRBD2,many,TRBV7-9,CASSTHAGLATNEQFF,TGTGCCAGCAGCACTCATGCGGGACTAGCAACCAATGAGCAGTTCTTC
TRBJ2-3,NA,few,TRBV14,CASREGWATDTQYF,TGTGCCAGCAGGGAGGGTTGGGCCACAGATACGCAGTATTTT
TRBJ2-7,TRBD1,few,TRBV19,CASSPRTGPGYEQYF,TGTGCCAGTAGTCCCCGGACAGGCCCCGGGTACGAGCAGTACTTC
TRBJ2-1,TRBD1,many,TRBV7-9,CASSSTGGPYNEQFF,TGTGCCAGCAGCTCGACAGGGGGCCCCTACAATGAGCAGTTCTTC
TRBJ1-2,TRBD1,many,TRBV6-1,CASSETGQLNYGYTF,TGTGCCAGCAGTGAAACGGGACAGCTCAACTATGGCTACACCTTC
TRBJ2-6,NA,many,TRBV7-8,CASSLRTAPGANVLTF,TGTGCCAGCAGCCTTAGGACAGCCCCTGGGGCCAACGTCCTGACTTTC
TRBJ2-3,TRBD2,NA,TRBV19,CASSIAPDGLAGGETRDTQYF,TGTGCCAGTAGTATAGCCCCGGATGGACTAGCGGGGGGTGAGACGCGGGATACGCAGTATTTT
TRBJ2-7,TRBD2,NA,TRBV7-9,CASSSAGEYEQYF,TGTGCCAGCAGCTCAGCGGGGGAATACGAGCAGTACTTC
TRBJ2-1,NA,few,TRBV12-3/TRBV12-4,CASSLDKSSYNEQFF,TGTGCCAGCAGTCTTGACAAAAGCTCCTACAATGAGCAGTTCTTC
TRBJ1-5,NA,NA,TRBV5-5,CASRSDGGSLQPQHF,TGTGCCAGCAGATCCGATGGGGGGTCGTTGCAGCCCCAGCATTTT
TRBJ1-6,NA,many,TRBV7-2,CASSFPRDLSSYNSPLHF,TGTGCCAGCAGCTTCCCCCGGGACCTAAGCTCCTATAATTCACCCCTCCACTTT
TRBJ2-7,NA,many,TRBV7-6,CASSSLRDGAYEQYF,TGTGCCAGCAGCTCTCTGAGGGACGGAGCCTACGAGCAGTACTTC
TRBJ1-2,NA,many,TRBV11-2,CASSLDGVQANYGYTF,TGTGCCAGCAGCTTAGATGGGGTTCAGGCTAACTATGGCTACACCTTC
TRBJ2-2,NA,few,TRBV20-1,CSAIPTNTGELFF,TGCAGTGCTATTCCTACGAACACCGGGGAGCTGTTTTTT
TRBJ2-2,NA,many,TRBV29-1,CSVEGQNTGELFF,TGCAGCGTCGAGGGACAGAACACCGGGGAGCTGTTTTTT
TRBJ2-1,NA,NA,TRBV2,CASSALASGRPGNEQFF,TGTGCCAGCAGTGCCTTAGCCTCGGGCCGACCAGGCAATGAGCAGTTCTTC
TRBJ2-7,TRBD1,NA,TRBV11-3,CASSLGGSRTGSNSDEQYF,TGTGCCAGCAGCTTAGGTGGGTCTCGGACAGGGAGTAACTCCGACGAGCAGTACTTC
TRBJ1-1,NA,few,TRBV12-3/TRBV12-4,CASSLGRMEAFF,TGTGCCAGCAGTTTGGGACGCATGGAAGCTTTCTTT
TRBJ2-1,NA,few,TRBV19,CASSTLLYNEQFF,TGTGCCAGTAGTACTCTACTCTACAATGAGCAGTTCTTC
TRBJ1-4,NA,NA,TRBV12-3/TRBV12-4,CASSFVLRASKGENEKLFF,TGTGCCAGCAGTTTTGTCCTTCGGGCCTCAAAAGGCGAGAATGAAAAACTGTTTTTT
TRBJ2-2,TRBD1,few,TRBV3-1,CASSQDGTESGGELFF,TGTGCCAGCAGCCAAGATGGGACAGAATCTGGCGGGGAGCTGTTTTTT
TRBJ2-1,NA,few,TRBV10-3,CAISESDDVANNEQFF,TGTGCCATCAGTGAGTCAGACGACGTAGCTAACAATGAGCAGTTCTTC
TRBJ1-2,NA,few,TRBV7-9,CASVSRGGYTF,TGTGCCAGCGTATCAAGGGGCGGCTACACCTTC
TRBJ1-5,NA,few,TRBV5-6,CASSFGTPNQPQHF,TGTGCCAGCAGCTTCGGGACTCCAAATCAGCCCCAGCATTTT
TRBJ1-2,NA,many,TRBV25-1,CASSDRVGYTF,TGTGCCAGCAGTGACCGGGTCGGCTACACCTTC
TRBJ1-4,NA,NA,TRBV20-1,CSALDLEKLFF,TGCAGTGCCTTAGACCTAGAAAAACTGTTTTTT
TRBJ1-5,NA,NA,TRBV27,CASSLSGYSQPQHF,TGTGCCAGCAGTTTATCCGGGTATAGTCAGCCCCAGCATTTT
TRBJ1-2,TRBD1,few,TRBV29-1,CSVTGGAYGYTF,TGCAGCGTGACAGGGGGGGCCTATGGCTACACCTTC
TRBJ2-1,TRBD2,NA,TRBV6-5,CASSYFLADFNNEQFF,TGTGCCAGCAGTTACTTTCTAGCGGATTTCAACAATGAGCAGTTCTTC
TRBJ2-1,NA,many,TRBV7-2,CASSSDANEQFF,TGTGCCAGCAGCTCGGACGCCAATGAGCAGTTCTTC
TRBJ2-3,TRBD1,many,TRBV7-3,CASSPGTGSSSDTQYF,TGTGCCAGCAGCCCAGGGACAGGGAGCAGCTCAGATACGCAGTATTTT
TRBJ2-7,TRBD1,many,TRBV4-2,CASSQGDEQYF,TGTGCCAGCAGTCAGGGGGACGAGCAGTACTTC
TRBJ2-1,NA,few,TRBV19,CASSMAGREQFF,TGTGCCAGTAGTATGGCAGGTCGTGAGCAGTTCTTC
TRBJ2-7,NA,NA,TRBV10-1,CTSSAGPFDEQYF,TGCACCTCCTCGGCAGGGCCTTTCGACGAGCAGTACTTC
TRBJ2-7,NA,NA,TRBV20-1,CSAGRLLEEQYF,TGCAGTGCTGGGCGGCTCTTGGAGGAGCAGTACTTC
TRBJ1-1,TRBD1,many,TRBV27,CASQTGGGTEAFF,TGTGCCAGCCAGACAGGGGGAGGCACTGAAGCTTTCTTT
TRBJ1-1,NA,NA,TRBV5-1,CASSLGAPGINEAFF,TGCGCCAGCAGCTTGGGGGCTCCAGGGATTAATGAAGCTTTCTTT
TRBJ2-3,NA,NA,TRBV11-2,CASSLAALLTDTQYF,TGTGCCAGCAGCTTAGCAGCGCTACTTACAGATACGCAGTATTTT
TRBJ2-1,TRBD1,NA,TRBV7-9,CASSRRGPEQFF,TGTGCCAGCAGCCGAAGGGGGCCAGAGCAGTTCTTC
TRBJ1-1,NA,many,TRBV7-6,CASSPTKRNTEAFF,TGTGCCAGCAGCCCCACAAAGCGAAACACTGAAGCTTTCTTT
TRBJ2-7,NA,few,TRBV2,CASSEGVGRSYEQYF,TGTGCCAGCAGTGAAGGTGTGGGACGTTCCTACGAGCAGTACTTC
TRBJ2-5,NA,few,TRBV7-2,CASSLIQGSQYF,TGTGCCAGCAGCTTAATTCAAGGGTCCCAGTACTTC
TRBJ2-7,TRBD1,once,TRBV20-1,CSAIIRDRPYEQYF,TGCAGTGCTATAATAAGGGACAGGCCGTACGAGCAGTACTTC
TRBJ2-7,TRBD2,many,TRBV14,CASSPSGGAYEQYF,TGTGCCAGCAGTCCCAGCGGGGGGGCCTACGAGCAGTACTTC
TRBJ2-4,NA,many,TRBV7-2,CASSVARGPKNIQYF,TGTGCCAGCAGCGTAGCACGGGGTCCCAAAAACATTCAGTACTTC
TRBJ1-2,NA,NA,TRBV5-1,CASSPETGALAFDGYTF,TGCGCCAGCAGCCCAGAGACAGGCGCGCTAGCATTCGATGGCTACACCTTC
TRBJ2-2,NA,many,TRBV7-9,CASSLSLSPNTGELFF,TGTGCCAGCAGCTTATCATTATCCCCGAACACCGGGGAGCTGTTTTTT
TRBJ2-1,NA,few,TRBV27,CASSLSTVALNNEQFF,TGTGCCAGCAGTTTGTCGACGGTAGCCTTGAACAATGAGCAGTTCTTC
TRBJ2-1,TRBD2,once,TRBV12-3/TRBV12-4,CASSLWSLAQEHNEQFF,TGTGCCAGCAGTTTATGGTCACTAGCGCAGGAACACAATGAGCAGTTCTTC
TRBJ1-1,TRBD1,NA,TRBV24-1,CAANRRDRGFGTEAFF,TGTGCCGCGAATAGGAGGGACAGGGGGTTCGGCACTGAAGCTTTCTTT
TRBJ2-2,TRBD2,NA,TRBV28,CASSLGLVGNTGELFF,TGTGCCAGCAGTCTAGGACTAGTGGGGAACACCGGGGAGCTGTTTTTT
TRBJ2-3,TRBD2,NA,TRBV18,CASSTDLAGVTDTQYF,TGTGCCAGCTCAACTGACCTAGCGGGGGTCACAGATACGCAGTATTTT